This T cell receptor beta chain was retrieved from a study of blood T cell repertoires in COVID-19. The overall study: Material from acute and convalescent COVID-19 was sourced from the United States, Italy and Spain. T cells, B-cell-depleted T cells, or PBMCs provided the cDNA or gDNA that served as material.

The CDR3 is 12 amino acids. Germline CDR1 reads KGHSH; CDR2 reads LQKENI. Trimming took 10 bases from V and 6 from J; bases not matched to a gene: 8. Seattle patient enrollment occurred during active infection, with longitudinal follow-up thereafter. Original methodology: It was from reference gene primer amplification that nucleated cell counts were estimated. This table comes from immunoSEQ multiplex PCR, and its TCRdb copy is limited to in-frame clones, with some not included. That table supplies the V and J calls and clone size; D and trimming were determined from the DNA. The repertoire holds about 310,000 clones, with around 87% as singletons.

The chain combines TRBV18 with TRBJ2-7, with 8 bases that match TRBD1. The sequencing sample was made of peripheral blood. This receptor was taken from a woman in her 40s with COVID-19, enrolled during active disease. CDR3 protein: CATARGLSEQYF. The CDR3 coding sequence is TGTGCCACCGCCAGGGGGCTCAGCGAGCAGTACTTC.